This TCR beta chain was sequenced in a study of T cell responses to AZD1222 COVID-19 vaccine. Sequenced by immunoSEQ multiplex PCR; TCRdb stores in-frame clones only, minus some. The repertoire consists of some 130,000 clones, with approximately 80% occurring once and the leading ten covering 4.1%. Study-level points and caveats: Repertoires in all cases were sampled only once the peak T cell response had passed. Only a handful of AZD1222 recipients were seropositive at baseline. Clonal diversity was possibly underestimated; the donors were predominantly white British and more often female.

Germline CDR1 is MDHEN and CDR2 is SYDVKM. Trimming stripped 4 bases from V and 6 bases from J, with 7 bases between. The CDR3 consists of 11 residues. Note on this clone: No antigen is known for it.

The receptor comes from an adult in good health. Here the sequenced sample was peripheral blood, taken on day 0 of AZD1222 vaccination. This chain joins TRBV28 and TRBJ2-7, with D unresolved. The CDR3 sequence is CASSSRIEQYF. The DNA for the CDR3 is TGTGCCAGCAGTTCGAGGATCGAGCAGTACTTC.